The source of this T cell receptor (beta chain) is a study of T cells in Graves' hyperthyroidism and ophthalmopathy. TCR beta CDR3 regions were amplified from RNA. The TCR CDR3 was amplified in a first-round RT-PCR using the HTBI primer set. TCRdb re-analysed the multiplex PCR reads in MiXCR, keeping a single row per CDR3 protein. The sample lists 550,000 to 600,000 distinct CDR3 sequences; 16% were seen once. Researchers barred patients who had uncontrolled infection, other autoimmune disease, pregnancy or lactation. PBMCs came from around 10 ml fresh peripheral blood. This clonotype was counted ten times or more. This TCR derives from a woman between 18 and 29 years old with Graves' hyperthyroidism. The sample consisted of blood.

CDR3 region: CASSAGLAGISYEQYF. The CDR3, as DNA: TGTGCCAGCAGCGCAGGACTAGCGGGCATTTCCTACGAGCAGTACTTC. The chain employs TRBV7-9 and TRBJ2-7; 11 nucleotides align to TRBD2. The trim removed 5 bases at V and 1 base at J, leaving 7 bases unmatched. Germline V gene data show CDR1 as SEHNR and CDR2 as FQNEAQ (reference sequence). There are 16 residues in the CDR3.